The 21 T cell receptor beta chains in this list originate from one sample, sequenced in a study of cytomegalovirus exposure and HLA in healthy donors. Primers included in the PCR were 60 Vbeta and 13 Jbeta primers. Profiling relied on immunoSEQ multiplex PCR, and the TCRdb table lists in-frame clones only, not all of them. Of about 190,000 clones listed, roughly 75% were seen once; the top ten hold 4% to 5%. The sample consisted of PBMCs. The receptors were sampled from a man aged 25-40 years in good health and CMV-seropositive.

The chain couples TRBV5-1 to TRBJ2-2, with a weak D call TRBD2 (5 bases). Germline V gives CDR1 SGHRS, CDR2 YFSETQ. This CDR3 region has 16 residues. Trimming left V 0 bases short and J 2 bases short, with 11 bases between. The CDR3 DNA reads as TGCGCCAGCAGCTTGGCCTGGACTGGCAACACCGGGGAGCTGTTTTTT. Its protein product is CASSLAWTGNTGELFF.

The CDR3 loop is CASRGAGTTTETQYF. The CDR3 DNA reads TGTGCCAGCAGGGGGGCAGGGACTACCACTGAAACCCAGTACTTC. The chain employs TRBV2 and TRBJ2-5, with a possible D match to TRBD2 (7 bases). Germline V gives CDR1 SNHLY, CDR2 FYNNEI. The V end was cut by 6 bases, the J end by 8 bases, with 22 bases between. This CDR3 is built from 15 residues.

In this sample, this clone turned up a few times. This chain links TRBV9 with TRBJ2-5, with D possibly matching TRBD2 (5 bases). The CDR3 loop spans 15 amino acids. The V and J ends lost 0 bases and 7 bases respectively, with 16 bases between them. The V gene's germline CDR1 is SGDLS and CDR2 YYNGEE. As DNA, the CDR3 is TGTGCCAGCAGCGTAGTATCCGGCCCGGGGTCGACCCAGTACTTC. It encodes CASSVVSGPGSTQYF.

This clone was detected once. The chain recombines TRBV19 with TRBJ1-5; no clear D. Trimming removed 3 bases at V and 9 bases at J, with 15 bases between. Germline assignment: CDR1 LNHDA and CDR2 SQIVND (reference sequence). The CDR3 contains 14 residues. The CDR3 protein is CASSMRSLSGPQHF. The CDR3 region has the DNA TGTGCCAGTAGTATGCGGAGTCTCTCGGGGCCCCAGCATTTT.

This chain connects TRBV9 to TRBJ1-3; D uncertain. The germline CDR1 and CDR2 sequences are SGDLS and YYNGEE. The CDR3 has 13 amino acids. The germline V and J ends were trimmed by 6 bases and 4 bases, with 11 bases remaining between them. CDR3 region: CASTPQEGNTIYF. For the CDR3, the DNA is TGTGCCAGCACCCCTCAGGAAGGAAACACCATATATTTT.

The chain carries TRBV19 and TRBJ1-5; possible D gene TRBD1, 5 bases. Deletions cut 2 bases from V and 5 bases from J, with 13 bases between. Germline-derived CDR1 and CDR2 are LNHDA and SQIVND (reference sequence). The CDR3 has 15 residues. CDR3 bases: TGTGCCAGTAGTATATTAAACAGGCTGGATCAGCCCCAGCATTTT. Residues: CASSILNRLDQPQHF. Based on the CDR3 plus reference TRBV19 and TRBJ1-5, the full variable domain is DGGITQSPKYLFRKEGQNVTLSCEQNLNHDAMYWYRQDPGQGLRLIYYSQIVNDFQKGDIAEGYSVSREKKESFPLTVTSAQKNPTAFYLCASSILNRLDQPQHFGDGTRLSIL.

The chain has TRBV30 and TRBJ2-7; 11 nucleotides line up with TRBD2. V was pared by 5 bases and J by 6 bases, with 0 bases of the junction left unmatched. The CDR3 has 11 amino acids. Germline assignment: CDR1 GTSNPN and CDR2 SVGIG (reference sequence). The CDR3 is CAWGTSGEQYF. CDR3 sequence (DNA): TGTGCCTGGGGGACTAGCGGCGAGCAGTACTTC.

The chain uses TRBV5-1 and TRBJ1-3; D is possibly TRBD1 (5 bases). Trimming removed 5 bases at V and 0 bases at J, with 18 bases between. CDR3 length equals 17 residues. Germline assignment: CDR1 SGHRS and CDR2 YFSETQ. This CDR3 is CASSAGLASHSGNTIYF. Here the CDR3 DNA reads TGCGCCAGCAGTGCGGGGCTCGCTTCCCACTCTGGAAACACCATATATTTT. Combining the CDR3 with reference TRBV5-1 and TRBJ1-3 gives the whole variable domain KAGVTQTPRYLIKTRGQQVTLSCSPISGHRSVSWYQQTPGQGLQFLFEYFSETQRNKGNFPGRFSGRQFSNSRSEMNVSTLELGDSALYLCASSAGLASHSGNTIYFGEGSWLTVV.

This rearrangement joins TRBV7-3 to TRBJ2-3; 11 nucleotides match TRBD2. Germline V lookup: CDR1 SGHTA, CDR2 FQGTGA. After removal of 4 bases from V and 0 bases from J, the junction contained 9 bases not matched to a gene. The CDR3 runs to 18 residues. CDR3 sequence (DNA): TGTGCCAGCAGCTCCGAAATACTAGCGGGGGCTAGCACAGATACGCAGTATTTT. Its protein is CASSSEILAGASTDTQYF.

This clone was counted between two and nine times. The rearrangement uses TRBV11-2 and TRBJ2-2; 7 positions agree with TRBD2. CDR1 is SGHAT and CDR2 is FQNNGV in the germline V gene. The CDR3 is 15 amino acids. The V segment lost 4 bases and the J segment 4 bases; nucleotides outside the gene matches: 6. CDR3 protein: CASSSGGGGTGELFF. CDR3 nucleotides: TGTGCCAGCAGCTCCGGAGGCGGGGGCACCGGGGAGCTGTTTTTT.

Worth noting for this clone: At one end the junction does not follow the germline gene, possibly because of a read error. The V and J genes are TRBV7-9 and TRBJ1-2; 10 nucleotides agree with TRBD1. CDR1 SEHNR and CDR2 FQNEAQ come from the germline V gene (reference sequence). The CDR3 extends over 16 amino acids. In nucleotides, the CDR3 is TGTTCCAGCACCGACTGGGGGGGACAGGGGTCGGTTGGCTACACCTTC. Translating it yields CSSTDWGGQGSVGYTF.

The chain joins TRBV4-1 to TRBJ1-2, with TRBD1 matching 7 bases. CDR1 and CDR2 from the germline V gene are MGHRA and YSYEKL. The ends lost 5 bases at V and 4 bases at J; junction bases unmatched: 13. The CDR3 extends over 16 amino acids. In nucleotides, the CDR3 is TGCGCCAGCAGCACTCGGGACAGCCCGTCTATCTATGGCTACACCTTC. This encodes CASSTRDSPSIYGYTF.

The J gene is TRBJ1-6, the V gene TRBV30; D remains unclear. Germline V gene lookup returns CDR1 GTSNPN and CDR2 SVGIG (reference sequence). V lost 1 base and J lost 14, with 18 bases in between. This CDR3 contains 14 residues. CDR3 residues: CAWSGPGSDWALHF. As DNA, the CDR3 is TGTGCCTGGAGTGGGCCGGGATCAGATTGGGCCCTCCACTTT.

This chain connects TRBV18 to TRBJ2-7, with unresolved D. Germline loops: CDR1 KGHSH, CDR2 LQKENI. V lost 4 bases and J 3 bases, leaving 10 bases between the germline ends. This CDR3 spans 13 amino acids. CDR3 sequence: CASSLSSGYEQYF. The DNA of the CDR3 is TGTGCCAGCTCACTTTCCTCCGGCTACGAGCAGTACTTC. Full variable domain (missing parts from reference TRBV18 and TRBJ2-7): NAGVMQNPRHLVRRRGQEARLRCSPMKGHSHVYWYRQLPEEGLKFMVYLQKENIIDESGMPKERFSAEFPKEGPSILRIQQVVRGDSAAYFCASSLSSGYEQYFGPGTRLTVT.

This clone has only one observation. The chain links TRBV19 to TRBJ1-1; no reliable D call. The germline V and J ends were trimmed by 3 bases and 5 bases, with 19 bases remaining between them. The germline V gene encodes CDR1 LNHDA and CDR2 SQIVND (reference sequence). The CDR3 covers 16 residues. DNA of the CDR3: TGTGCCAGTAGTATCGGATCGGTGACCCGGGGAACTGAAGCTTTCTTT. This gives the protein CASSIGSVTRGTEAFF.

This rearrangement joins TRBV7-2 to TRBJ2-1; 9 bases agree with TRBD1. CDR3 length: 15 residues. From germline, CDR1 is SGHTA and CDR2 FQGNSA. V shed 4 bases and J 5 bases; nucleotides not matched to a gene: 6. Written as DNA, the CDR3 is TGTGCCAGCAGCTCGGGACAGGGAGTGAACAATGAGCAGTTCTTC. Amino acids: CASSSGQGVNNEQFF.

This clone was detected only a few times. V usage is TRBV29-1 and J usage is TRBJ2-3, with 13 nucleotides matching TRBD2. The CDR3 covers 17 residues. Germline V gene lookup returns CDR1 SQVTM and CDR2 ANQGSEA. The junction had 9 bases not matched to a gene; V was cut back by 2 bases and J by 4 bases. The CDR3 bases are TGCAGCGTTGAACCGGGACTAGCGGGAACCAAGCCAGATACGCAGTATTTT. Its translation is CSVEPGLAGTKPDTQYF.

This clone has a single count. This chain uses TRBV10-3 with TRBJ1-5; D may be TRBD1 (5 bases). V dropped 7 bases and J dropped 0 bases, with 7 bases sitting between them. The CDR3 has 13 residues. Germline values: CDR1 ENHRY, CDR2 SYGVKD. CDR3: CAIKGDSNQPQHF. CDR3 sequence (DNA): TGTGCCATCAAAGGGGATAGCAATCAGCCCCAGCATTTT.

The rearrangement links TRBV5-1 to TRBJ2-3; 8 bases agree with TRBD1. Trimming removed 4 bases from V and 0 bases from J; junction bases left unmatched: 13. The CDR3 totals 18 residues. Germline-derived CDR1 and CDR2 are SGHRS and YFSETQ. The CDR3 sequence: CASSLTGTGGRSTDTQYF. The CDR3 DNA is TGCGCCAGCAGCCTTACCGGGACAGGCGGTCGTAGCACAGATACGCAGTATTTT. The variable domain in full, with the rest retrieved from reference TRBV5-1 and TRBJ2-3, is KAGVTQTPRYLIKTRGQQVTLSCSPISGHRSVSWYQQTPGQGLQFLFEYFSETQRNKGNFPGRFSGRQFSNSRSEMNVSTLELGDSALYLCASSLTGTGGRSTDTQYFGPGTRLTVL.

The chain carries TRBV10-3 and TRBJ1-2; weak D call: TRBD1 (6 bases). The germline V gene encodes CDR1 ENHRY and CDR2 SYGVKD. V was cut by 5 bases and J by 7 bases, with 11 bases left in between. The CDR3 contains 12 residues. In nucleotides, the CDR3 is TGTGCCATCAGTTCAGGGGTTGGTGGCTACACCTTC. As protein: CAISSGVGGYTF.

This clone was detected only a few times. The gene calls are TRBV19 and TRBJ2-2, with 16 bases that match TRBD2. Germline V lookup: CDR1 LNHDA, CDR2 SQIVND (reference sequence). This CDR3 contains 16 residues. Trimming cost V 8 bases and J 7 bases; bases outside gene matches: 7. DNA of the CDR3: TGTGCCAGTGGGACTAGCGGGAGGGCCGGCGGCGGGGAGCTGTTTTTT. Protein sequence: CASGTSGRAGGGELFF.